These T cell receptor beta chains were read from a single sample in a study of T cell responses to AZD1222 COVID-19 vaccine. TCRdb's table, derived via immunoSEQ multiplex PCR, lists solely in-frame clones and lacks some. This table holds approximately 140,000 clones, approximately 94% found once. This specimen consisted of peripheral blood, obtained on day 0 of AZD1222 vaccination. The receptors come from an adult in good health. The CDR3 runs from the conserved cysteine through the conserved F or W. The order of the fields is CDR3 protein, V gene, J gene.

CASSQAGQANSPLHF	TRBV16	TRBJ1-6
CASSPEMNTEAFF	TRBV19	TRBJ1-1
CASSLVGPPNTGELFF	TRBV7-9	TRBJ2-2
CASSLQVRGPDTQYF	TRBV7-2	TRBJ2-3
CASSYRSNQPQHF	TRBV5-8	TRBJ1-5
CASSFSPGWGTEAFF	TRBV18	TRBJ1-1
CASSPGGLRGEKLFF	TRBV11-2	TRBJ1-4
CASSLAGGDTGELFF	TRBV2	TRBJ2-2
CAISEPDYGYTF	TRBV10-3	TRBJ1-2
CASSRIGGENSPLHF	TRBV6-6	TRBJ1-6
CASSLQGIMNTEAFF	TRBV7-2	TRBJ1-1
CASSPTGAPYGYTF	TRBV6-5	TRBJ1-2
CASSYRGRTEAFF	TRBV28	TRBJ1-1
CASSSIYGYTF	TRBV28	TRBJ1-2
CASAGEETQYF	TRBV19	TRBJ2-5